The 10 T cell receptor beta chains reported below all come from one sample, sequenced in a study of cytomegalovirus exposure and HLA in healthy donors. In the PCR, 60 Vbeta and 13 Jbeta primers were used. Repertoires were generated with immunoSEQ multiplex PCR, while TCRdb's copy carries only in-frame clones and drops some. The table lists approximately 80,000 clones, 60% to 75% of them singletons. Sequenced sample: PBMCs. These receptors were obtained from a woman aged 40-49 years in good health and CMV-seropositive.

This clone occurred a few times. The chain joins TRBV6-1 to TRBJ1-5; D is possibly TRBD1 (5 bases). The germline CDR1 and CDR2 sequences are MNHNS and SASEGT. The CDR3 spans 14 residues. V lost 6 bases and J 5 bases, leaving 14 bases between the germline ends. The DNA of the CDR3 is TGTGCCAGCAGGGATACAGGTTTGCATCAGCCCCAGCATTTT. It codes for CASRDTGLHQPQHF.

The CDR3 region has the DNA TGTGCCAGCAGCCAAGATCTTGGCGGGAACTCCTACAATGAGCAGTTCTTC. Protein product: CASSQDLGGNSYNEQFF. The chain employs TRBV14 and TRBJ2-1; D might be TRBD2 (6 bases). V gave up 0 bases and J gave up 0 bases, with 12 bases separating them. There are 17 residues in the CDR3. CDR1 is SGHDN, CDR2 FVKESK, per germline.

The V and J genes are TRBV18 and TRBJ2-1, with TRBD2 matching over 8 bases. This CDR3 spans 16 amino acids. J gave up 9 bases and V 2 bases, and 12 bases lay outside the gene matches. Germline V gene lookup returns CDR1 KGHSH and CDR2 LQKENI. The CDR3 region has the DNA TGTGCCAGCTCACCATTCGGGGGGGCGTCCGCCCCTGAGCAGTTCTTC. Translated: CASSPFGGASAPEQFF.

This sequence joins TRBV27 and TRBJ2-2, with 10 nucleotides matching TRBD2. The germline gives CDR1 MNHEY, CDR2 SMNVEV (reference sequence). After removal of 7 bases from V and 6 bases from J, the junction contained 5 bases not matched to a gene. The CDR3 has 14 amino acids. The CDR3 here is CASKERGGPGELFF. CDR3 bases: TGTGCCAGCAAGGAGCGGGGGGGCCCCGGGGAGCTGTTTTTT.

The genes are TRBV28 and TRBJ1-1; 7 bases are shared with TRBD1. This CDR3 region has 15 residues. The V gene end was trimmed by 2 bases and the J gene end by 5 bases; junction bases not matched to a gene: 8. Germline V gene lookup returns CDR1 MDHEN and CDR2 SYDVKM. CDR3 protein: CASSLAAGGETEAFF. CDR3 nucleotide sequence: TGTGCCAGCAGTTTAGCAGCAGGGGGTGAGACTGAAGCTTTCTTT.

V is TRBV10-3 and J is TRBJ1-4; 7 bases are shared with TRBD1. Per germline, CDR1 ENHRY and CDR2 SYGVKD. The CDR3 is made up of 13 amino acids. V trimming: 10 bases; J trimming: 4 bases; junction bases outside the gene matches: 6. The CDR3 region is CATGTDFNEKLFF. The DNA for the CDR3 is TGTGCCACAGGGACAGACTTTAATGAAAAACTGTTTTTT.

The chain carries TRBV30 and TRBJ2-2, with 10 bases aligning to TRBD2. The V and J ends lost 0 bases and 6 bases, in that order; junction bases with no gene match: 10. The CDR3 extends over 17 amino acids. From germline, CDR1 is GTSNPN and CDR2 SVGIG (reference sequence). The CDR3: CAWSVFGLAGDAGELFF. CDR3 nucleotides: TGTGCCTGGAGTGTATTTGGGCTAGCGGGAGACGCCGGGGAGCTGTTTTTT.

The CDR3 DNA reads TGCGCCAGCAGCCAAGATAACGGGTATTCAACTAATGAAAAACTGTTTTTT. It specifies CASSQDNGYSTNEKLFF. The gene calls are TRBV4-3 and TRBJ1-4; D not resolved. Germline loops: CDR1 LGHNA, CDR2 YSLEER. Trimming left V 0 bases short and J 0 bases short, with 11 bases between. The CDR3 contains 17 residues.

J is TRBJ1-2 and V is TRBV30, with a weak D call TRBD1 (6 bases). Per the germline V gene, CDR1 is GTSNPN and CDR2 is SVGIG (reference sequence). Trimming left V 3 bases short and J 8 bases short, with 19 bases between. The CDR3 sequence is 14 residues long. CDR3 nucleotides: TGTGCCTGGAGCCGGACTGATCAGGGGTTAGGCTACACCTTC. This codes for CAWSRTDQGLGYTF.

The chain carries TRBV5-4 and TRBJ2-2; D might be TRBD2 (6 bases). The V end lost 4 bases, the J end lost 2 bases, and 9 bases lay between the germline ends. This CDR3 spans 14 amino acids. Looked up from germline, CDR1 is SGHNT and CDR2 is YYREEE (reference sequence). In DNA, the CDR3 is TGTGCCAGCAGCAAGGGAGGAAACACCGGGGAGCTGTTTTTT. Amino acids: CASSKGGNTGELFF.